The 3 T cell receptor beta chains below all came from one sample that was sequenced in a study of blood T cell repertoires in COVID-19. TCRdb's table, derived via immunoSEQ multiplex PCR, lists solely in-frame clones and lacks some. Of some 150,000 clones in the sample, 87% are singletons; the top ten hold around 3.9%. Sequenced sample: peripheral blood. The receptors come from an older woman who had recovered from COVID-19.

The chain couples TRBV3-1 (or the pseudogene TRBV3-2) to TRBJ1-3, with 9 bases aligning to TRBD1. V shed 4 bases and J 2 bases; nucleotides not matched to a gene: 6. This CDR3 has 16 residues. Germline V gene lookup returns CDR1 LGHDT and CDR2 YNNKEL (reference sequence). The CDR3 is CASSPDRGTTGNTIYF. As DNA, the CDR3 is TGTGCCAGCAGCCCGGACAGGGGAACAACTGGAAACACCATATATTTT.

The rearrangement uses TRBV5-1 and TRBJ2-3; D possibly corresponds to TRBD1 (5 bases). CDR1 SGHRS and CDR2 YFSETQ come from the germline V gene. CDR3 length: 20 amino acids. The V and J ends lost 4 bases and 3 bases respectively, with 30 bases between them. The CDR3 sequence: CASSADPISWGNRRTDTQYF. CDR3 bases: TGCGCCAGCAGCGCGGACCCAATTAGTTGGGGCAATCGACGGACAGATACGCAGTATTTT. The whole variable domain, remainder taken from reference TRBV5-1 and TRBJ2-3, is KAGVTQTPRYLIKTRGQQVTLSCSPISGHRSVSWYQQTPGQGLQFLFEYFSETQRNKGNFPGRFSGRQFSNSRSEMNVSTLELGDSALYLCASSADPISWGNRRTDTQYFGPGTRLTVL.

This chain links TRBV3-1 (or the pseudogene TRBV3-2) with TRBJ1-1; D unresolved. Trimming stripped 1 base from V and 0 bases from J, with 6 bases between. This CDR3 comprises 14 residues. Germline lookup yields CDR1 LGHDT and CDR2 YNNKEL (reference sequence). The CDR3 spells CASSQVPMNTEAFF. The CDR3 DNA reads TGTGCCAGCAGCCAAGTTCCCATGAACACTGAAGCTTTCTTT.